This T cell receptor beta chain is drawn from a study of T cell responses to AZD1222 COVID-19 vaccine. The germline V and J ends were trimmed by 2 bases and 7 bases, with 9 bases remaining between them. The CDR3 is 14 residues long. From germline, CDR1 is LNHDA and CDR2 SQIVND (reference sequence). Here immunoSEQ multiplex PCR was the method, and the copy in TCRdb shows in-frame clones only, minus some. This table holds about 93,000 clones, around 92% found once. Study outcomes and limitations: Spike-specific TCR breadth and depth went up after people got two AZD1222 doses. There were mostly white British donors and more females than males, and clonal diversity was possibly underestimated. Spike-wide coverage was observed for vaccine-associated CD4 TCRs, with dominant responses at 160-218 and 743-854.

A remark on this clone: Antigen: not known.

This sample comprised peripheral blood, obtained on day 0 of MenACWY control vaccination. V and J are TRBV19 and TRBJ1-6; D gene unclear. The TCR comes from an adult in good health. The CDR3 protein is CASSITAENSPLHF. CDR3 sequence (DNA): TGTGCCAGTAGTATAACTGCAGAAAATTCACCCCTCCACTTT.